This record concerns one T cell receptor beta chain sequence. Its target is unknown. Vbeta (60) and Jbeta (13) primers were used in the PCR. This table comes from immunoSEQ multiplex PCR, and its TCRdb copy is limited to in-frame clones, with some not included. Among 80,000 to 100,000 clones listed, 60% to 80% were seen once. V was clipped by 2 bases and J by 8 bases, with 12 bases between them. Looked up from germline, CDR1 is KGHSH and CDR2 is LQKENI. The CDR3 has 14 residues. The data were taken from a study of cytomegalovirus exposure and HLA in healthy donors. The overall study: Earlier results showed some 120 million unique TCR beta sequences derived from around 170 million T cells. Study results and caveats: A later analysis found common viral pathogens apparently linked to several of the most significant clusters. Prior analysis indicated that the majority of TCR beta V segments exhibited productivity approximately 87% or approximately 30% of the time. Among the CMV-associated chains, a few were confirmed in vitro as specific for CMV antigens.

The sample comprised PBMCs. This receptor was taken from a female donor in good health and CMV-seronegative. V usage is TRBV18 and J usage is TRBJ2-2; D gene uncertain. The CDR3 DNA is TGTGCCAGCTCACCATCCCGGGTCTCGGGGGAGCTGTTTTTT. The encoded protein is CASSPSRVSGELFF.